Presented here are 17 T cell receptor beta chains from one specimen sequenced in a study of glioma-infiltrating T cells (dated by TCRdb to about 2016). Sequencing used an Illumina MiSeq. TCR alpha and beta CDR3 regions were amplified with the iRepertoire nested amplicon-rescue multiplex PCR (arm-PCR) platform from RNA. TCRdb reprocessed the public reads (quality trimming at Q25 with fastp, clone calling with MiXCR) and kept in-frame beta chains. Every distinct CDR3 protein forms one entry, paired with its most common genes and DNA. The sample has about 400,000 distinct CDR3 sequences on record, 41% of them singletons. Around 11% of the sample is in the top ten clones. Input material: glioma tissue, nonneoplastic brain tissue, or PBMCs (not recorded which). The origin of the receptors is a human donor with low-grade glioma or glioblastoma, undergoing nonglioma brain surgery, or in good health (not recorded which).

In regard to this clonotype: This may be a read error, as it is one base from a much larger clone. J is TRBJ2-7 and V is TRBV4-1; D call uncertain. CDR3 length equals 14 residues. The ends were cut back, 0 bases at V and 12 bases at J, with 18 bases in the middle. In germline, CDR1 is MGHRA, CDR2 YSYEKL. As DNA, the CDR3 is TGCGCCAGCAGCCAAGATAGAACTACCCGAGTGCGGTACTTC. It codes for CASSQDRTTRVRYF.

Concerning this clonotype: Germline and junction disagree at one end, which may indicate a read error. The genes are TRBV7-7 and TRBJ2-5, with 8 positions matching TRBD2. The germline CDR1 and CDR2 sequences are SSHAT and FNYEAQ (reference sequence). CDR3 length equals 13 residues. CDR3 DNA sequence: TGTGCTAGCAGCTTGTGGACTAGCGAGACCCAGTACTTC. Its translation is CASSLWTSETQYF.

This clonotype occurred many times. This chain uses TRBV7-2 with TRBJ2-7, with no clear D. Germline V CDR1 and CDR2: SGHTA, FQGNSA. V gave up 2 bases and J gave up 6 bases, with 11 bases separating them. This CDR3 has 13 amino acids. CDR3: CASSLRQEFEQYF. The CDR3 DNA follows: TGTGCCAGCAGCTTAAGGCAAGAATTCGAGCAGTACTTC.

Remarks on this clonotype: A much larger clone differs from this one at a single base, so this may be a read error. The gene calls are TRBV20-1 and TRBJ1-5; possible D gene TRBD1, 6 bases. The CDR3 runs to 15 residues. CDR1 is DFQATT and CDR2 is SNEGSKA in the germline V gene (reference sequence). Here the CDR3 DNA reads TGCAGTGATAGAGAAATAGGGCAGGGGAATCAGCCCCAGCATTTT. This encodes CSDREIGQGNQPQHF.

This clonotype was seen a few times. Here the CDR3 DNA reads TGCAGTGCTAGAAGTCCCCGGGACGACGGCACTGAAGCTTTCTTT. It encodes CSARSPRDDGTEAFF. The chain has TRBV20-1 and TRBJ1-1, with D possibly being TRBD1 (5 bases). This CDR3 is built from 15 residues. Trimming took 2 bases from V and 4 from J, leaving 17 bases between them. Germline CDR1 DFQATT, CDR2 SNEGSKA (reference sequence).

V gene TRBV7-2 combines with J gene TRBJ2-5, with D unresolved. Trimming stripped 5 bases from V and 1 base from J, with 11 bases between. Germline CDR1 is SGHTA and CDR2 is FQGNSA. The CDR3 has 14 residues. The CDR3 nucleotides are TGTGCCAGCAGCCGGGCGAGCCTCCAAGAGACCCAGTACTTC. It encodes CASSRASLQETQYF.

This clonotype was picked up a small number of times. The CDR3 loop is CASNHPGTVSTDTQYF. The CDR3 DNA sequence: TGTGCCAGCAACCACCCCGGGACAGTAAGCACAGATACGCAGTATTTT. The chain has TRBV7-2 and TRBJ2-3; TRBD1 matches 7 bases. The germline gives CDR1 SGHTA, CDR2 FQGNSA. The CDR3 is made up of 16 amino acids. V was pared by 7 bases and J by 0 bases, with 10 bases of the junction left unmatched.

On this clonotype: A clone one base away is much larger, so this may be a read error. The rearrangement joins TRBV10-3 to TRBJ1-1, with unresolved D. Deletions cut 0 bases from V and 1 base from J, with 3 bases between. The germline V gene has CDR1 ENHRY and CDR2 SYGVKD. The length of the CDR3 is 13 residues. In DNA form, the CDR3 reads TGTGCCATCAGTGAGTCGAGGAACACTGAAGCTTTCTTT. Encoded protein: CAISESRNTEAFF.

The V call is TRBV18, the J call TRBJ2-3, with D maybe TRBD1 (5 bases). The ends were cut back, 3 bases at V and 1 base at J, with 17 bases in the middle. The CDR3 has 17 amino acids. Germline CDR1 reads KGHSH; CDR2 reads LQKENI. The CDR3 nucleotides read TGTGCCAGCTCACCCAATCAGGGAATAGTCGGCACAGATACGCAGTATTTT. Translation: CASSPNQGIVGTDTQYF.

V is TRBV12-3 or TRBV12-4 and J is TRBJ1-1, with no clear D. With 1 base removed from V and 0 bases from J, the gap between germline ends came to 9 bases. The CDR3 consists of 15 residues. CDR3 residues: CASSLGVTVNTEAFF. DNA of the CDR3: TGTGCCAGCAGTTTAGGGGTTACCGTGAACACTGAAGCTTTCTTT.

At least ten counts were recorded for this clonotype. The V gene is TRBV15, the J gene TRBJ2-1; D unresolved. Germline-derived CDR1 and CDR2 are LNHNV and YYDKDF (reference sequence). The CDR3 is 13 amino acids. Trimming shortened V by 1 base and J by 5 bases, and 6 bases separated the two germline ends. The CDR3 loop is CATSRGPHNEQFF. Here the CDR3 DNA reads TGTGCCACCAGCAGAGGACCCCACAATGAGCAGTTCTTC.

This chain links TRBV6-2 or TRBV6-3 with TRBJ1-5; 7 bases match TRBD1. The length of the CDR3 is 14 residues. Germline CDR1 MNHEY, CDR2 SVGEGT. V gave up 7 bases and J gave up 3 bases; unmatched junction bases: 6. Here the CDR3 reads CASTRQGNNQPQHF. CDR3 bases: TGTGCCAGCACTCGACAGGGTAACAATCAGCCCCAGCATTTT.

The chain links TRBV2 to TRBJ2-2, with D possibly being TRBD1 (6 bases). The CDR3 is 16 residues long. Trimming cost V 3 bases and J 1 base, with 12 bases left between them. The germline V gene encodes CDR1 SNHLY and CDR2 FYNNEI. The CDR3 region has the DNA TGTGCCAGCAGTGAGAGAGGGGGTAGGAACACCGGGGAGCTGTTTTTT. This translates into CASSERGGRNTGELFF.

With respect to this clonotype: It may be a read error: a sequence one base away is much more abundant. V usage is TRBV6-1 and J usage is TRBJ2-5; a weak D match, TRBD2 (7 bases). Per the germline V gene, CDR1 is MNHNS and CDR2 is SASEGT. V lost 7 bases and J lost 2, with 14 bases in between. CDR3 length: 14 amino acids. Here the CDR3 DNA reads TGTGCCAGCACCATGGGAGGGGGGCAAGAGACCCAGTACTTC. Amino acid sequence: CASTMGGGQETQYF.

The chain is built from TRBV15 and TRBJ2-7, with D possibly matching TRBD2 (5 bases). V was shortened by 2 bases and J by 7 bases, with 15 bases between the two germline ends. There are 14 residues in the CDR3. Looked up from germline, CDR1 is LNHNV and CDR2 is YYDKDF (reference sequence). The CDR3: CATSRRSEGWEQYF. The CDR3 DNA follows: TGTGCCACCAGCAGAAGGTCTGAGGGCTGGGAGCAGTACTTC. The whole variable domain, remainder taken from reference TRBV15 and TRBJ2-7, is DAMVIQNPRYQVTQFGKPVTLSCSQTLNHNVMYWYQQKSSQAPKLLFHYYDKDFNNEADTPDNFQSRRPNTSFCFLDIRSPGLGDTAMYLCATSRRSEGWEQYFGPGTRLTVT.

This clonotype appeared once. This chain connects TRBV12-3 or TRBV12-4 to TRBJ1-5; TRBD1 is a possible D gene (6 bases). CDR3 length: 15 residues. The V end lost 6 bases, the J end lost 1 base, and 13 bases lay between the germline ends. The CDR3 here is CASSPRGASNQPQHF. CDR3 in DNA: TGTGCCAGCAGCCCGCGGGGGGCCAGCAATCAGCCCCAGCATTTT.

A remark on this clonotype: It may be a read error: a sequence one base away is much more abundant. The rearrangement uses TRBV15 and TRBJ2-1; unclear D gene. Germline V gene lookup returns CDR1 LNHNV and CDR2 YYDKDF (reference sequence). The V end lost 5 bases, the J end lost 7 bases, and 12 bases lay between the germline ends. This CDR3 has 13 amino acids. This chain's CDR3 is CATSEERSNEQFF. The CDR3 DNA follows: TGTGCCACCAGCGAAGAAAGGAGTAATGAGCAGTTCTTC.